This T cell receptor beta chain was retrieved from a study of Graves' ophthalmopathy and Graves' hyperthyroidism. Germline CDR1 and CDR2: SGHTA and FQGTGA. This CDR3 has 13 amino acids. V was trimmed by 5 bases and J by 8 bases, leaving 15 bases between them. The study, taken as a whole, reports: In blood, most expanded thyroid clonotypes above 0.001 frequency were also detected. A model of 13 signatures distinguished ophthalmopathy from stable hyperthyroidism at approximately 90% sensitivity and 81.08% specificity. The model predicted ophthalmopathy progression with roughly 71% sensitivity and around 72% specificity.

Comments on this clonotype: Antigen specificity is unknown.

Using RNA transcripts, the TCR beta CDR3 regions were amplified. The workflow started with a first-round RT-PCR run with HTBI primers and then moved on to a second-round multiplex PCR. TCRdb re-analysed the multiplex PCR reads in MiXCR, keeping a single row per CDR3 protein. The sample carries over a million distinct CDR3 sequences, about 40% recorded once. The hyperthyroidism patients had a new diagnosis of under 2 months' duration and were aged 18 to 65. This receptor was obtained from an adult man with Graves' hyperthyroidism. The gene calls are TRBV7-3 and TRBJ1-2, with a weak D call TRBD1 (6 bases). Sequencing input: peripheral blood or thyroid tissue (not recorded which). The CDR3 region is CASSPMGGQGYTF. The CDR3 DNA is TGTGCCAGCAGCCCTATGGGGGGGCAAGGCTACACCTTC.